One and the same sample provided the 32 T cell receptor beta chains below, sequenced in a study of blood T cell repertoires in COVID-19. Clones were sequenced by immunoSEQ multiplex PCR, and TCRdb holds only the in-frame ones, with some missing. The sample lists under 300,000 clones; around nine tenths were seen once. The sample taken for sequencing was peripheral blood. The receptors were sampled from a woman aged 40 to 50 who had recovered from COVID-19.

This clone turned up a few times. CDR3 region: CASRLDRLAGGTRSYEQYF. The CDR3 region has the DNA TGTGCCAGCCGATTGGACCGACTAGCGGGAGGCACAAGATCCTACGAGCAGTACTTC. The chain is built from TRBV2 and TRBJ2-7; 13 bases line up with TRBD2. The CDR3 covers 19 residues. The junction had 17 bases not matched to a gene; V was cut back by 8 bases and J by 1 base. Germline CDR1 reads SNHLY; CDR2 reads FYNNEI.

The rearrangement uses TRBV5-1 and TRBJ2-3, with TRBD2 matching 9 bases. This CDR3 has 15 residues. V lost 0 bases to trimming and J lost 3 bases; unmatched junction nucleotides: 2. The germline gives CDR1 SGHRS, CDR2 YFSETQ. CDR3 residues: CASSLVTSGTDTQYF. The CDR3 bases are TGCGCCAGCAGCTTGGTTACTAGCGGGACAGATACGCAGTATTTT.

This clone was counted once. This chain uses TRBV30 with TRBJ1-5; D perhaps matches TRBD1 (5 bases). The CDR3 has 14 amino acids. V lost 4 bases and J lost 3, with 13 bases in between. Germline V lookup: CDR1 GTSNPN, CDR2 SVGIG (reference sequence). The CDR3 sequence is CAWNRAGNNQPQHF. The CDR3 DNA sequence: TGTGCCTGGAACCGGGCAGGGAACAATCAGCCCCAGCATTTT.

This chain connects TRBV6-5 to TRBJ2-7; tentatively, D is TRBD1 (6 bases). The CDR3 length is 13 residues. Germline CDR1 reads MNHEY; CDR2 reads SVGAGI. Trimming removed 6 bases at V and 1 base at J, with 10 bases between. This chain's CDR3 is CASSLQGSYEQYF. The CDR3 region has the DNA TGTGCCAGCAGCCTACAGGGTTCCTACGAGCAGTACTTC.

This clone appeared once. For the CDR3, the DNA is TGTGCCAGCAGCTCGTCTGGGACAGGGGTCCAGCCCCAGCATTTT. It encodes CASSSSGTGVQPQHF. V usage is TRBV7-8 and J usage is TRBJ1-5; 10 bases match TRBD1. With V trimmed by 4 bases and J by 7 bases, 7 bases remained unmatched. CDR3 length: 15 amino acids. Germline CDR1 SGHVS, CDR2 FQNEAQ.

DNA of the CDR3: TGCGCCAGCAGCTTGGGTAGGGAGACGGGGGAGCTGTTTTTT. It yields the protein CASSLGRETGELFF. The J gene is TRBJ2-2, the V gene TRBV5-1; weak D call: TRBD2 (5 bases). With 0 bases removed from V and 8 bases from J, the gap between germline ends came to 11 bases. This CDR3 spans 14 amino acids. Germline loops: CDR1 SGHRS, CDR2 YFSETQ.

This clone was counted once. The chain couples TRBV30 to TRBJ1-3; no definite D call. With 5 bases removed from V and 0 bases from J, the gap between germline ends came to 8 bases. Germline V gives CDR1 GTSNPN, CDR2 SVGIG (reference sequence). The CDR3 totals 13 residues. This CDR3 reads CAWEPHSGNTIYF. The CDR3 DNA sequence: TGTGCCTGGGAGCCCCACTCTGGAAACACCATATATTTT.

V usage is TRBV2 and J usage is TRBJ1-5; TRBD1 matches 8 bases. The CDR3 is 20 residues long. Germline-derived CDR1 and CDR2 are SNHLY and FYNNEI. The V segment lost 7 bases and the J segment 0 bases; nucleotides outside the gene matches: 20. The CDR3 DNA reads TGTGCCAGCACCCCCACCCGGTACCGGGACAGGTTTTATAGCAATCAGCCCCAGCATTTT. It yields the protein CASTPTRYRDRFYSNQPQHF.

The V gene is TRBV5-4, the J gene TRBJ2-7; TRBD1 matches at 7 bases. The CDR3 has 14 residues. Germline V CDR1 and CDR2: SGHNT, YYREEE (reference sequence). V lost 4 bases to trimming and J lost 3 bases; unmatched junction nucleotides: 7. This CDR3 is CASSLSDRVYEQYF. The CDR3 nucleotides read TGTGCCAGCAGCCTGAGCGACAGGGTCTACGAGCAGTACTTC.

The J gene is TRBJ2-6, the V gene TRBV5-1, with D perhaps matching TRBD1 (6 bases). The V end lost 0 bases, the J end lost 0 bases, and 22 bases lay between the germline ends. Germline CDR1 and CDR2: SGHRS and YFSETQ. The length of the CDR3 is 21 residues. The CDR3 here is CASSLGTPGHFYPSGANVLTF. DNA of the CDR3: TGCGCCAGCAGCTTGGGTACGCCGGGACACTTCTACCCCTCTGGGGCCAACGTCCTGACTTTC. Using reference TRBV5-1 and TRBJ2-6 for the parts outside the CDR3, the full variable domain is KAGVTQTPRYLIKTRGQQVTLSCSPISGHRSVSWYQQTPGQGLQFLFEYFSETQRNKGNFPGRFSGRQFSNSRSEMNVSTLELGDSALYLCASSLGTPGHFYPSGANVLTFGAGSRLTVL.

V usage is TRBV27 and J usage is TRBJ2-1, with D possibly being TRBD1 (6 bases). The CDR3 consists of 15 residues. Trimming shortened V by 2 bases and J by 12 bases, and 20 bases separated the two germline ends. Germline-derived CDR1 and CDR2 are MNHEY and SMNVEV (reference sequence). This chain's CDR3 is CASSLPGTLPVGQFF. Written as DNA, the CDR3 is TGTGCCAGCAGTTTACCCGGGACACTCCCGGTGGGGCAGTTCTTC.

V is TRBV15 and J is TRBJ2-4; weak D call: TRBD2 (6 bases). CDR1 and CDR2 (germline): LNHNV, YYDKDF (reference sequence). Trimming left V 1 base short and J 9 bases short, with 7 bases between. The CDR3 covers 12 residues. CDR3 sequence: CATSRAGSIQYF. The CDR3 DNA reads TGTGCCACCAGCAGAGCCGGGAGCATTCAGTACTTC. The full variable domain, completed using reference TRBV15 and TRBJ2-4, is DAMVIQNPRYQVTQFGKPVTLSCSQTLNHNVMYWYQQKSSQAPKLLFHYYDKDFNNEADTPDNFQSRRPNTSFCFLDIRSPGLGDTAMYLCATSRAGSIQYFGAGTRLSVL.

The chain joins TRBV7-2 to TRBJ2-3, with TRBD2 matching 12 bases. This CDR3 is built from 16 residues. Germline V lookup: CDR1 SGHTA, CDR2 FQGNSA. With 5 bases clipped from V and 6 bases from J, the junction kept 9 bases outside the gene matches. CDR3 residues: CASSPKTSGSRDTQYF. DNA of the CDR3: TGTGCCAGCAGCCCAAAGACTAGCGGGAGTCGGGATACGCAGTATTTT.

This clone was detected once. The same CDR3 is also encoded by other DNA sequences in this sample. Written as DNA, the CDR3 is TGTGCCAGCAGCTTAGAGACCGGGAGCTACGAGCAGTACTTC. It is translated as CASSLETGSYEQYF. V gene TRBV11-2 combines with J gene TRBJ2-7, with D maybe TRBD2 (6 bases). The V gene's germline CDR1 is SGHAT and CDR2 FQNNGV. There are 14 residues in the CDR3. V was shortened by 0 bases and J by 3 bases, with 9 bases between the two germline ends.

The CDR3 spells CASSVAGITEETQYF. The CDR3, as DNA: TGTGCCAGCAGCGTAGCAGGGATTACCGAAGAGACCCAGTACTTC. The rearrangement uses TRBV9 and TRBJ2-5, with a tentative D call TRBD1 (5 bases). Germline CDR1 is SGDLS and CDR2 is YYNGEE. CDR3 length: 15 residues. Trimming stripped 0 bases from V and 3 bases from J, with 12 bases between. The full variable domain, in which reference TRBV9 and TRBJ2-5 provide the parts outside the CDR3, is DSGVTQTPKHLITATGQRVTLRCSPRSGDLSVYWYQQSLDQGLQFLIQYYNGEERAKGNILERFSAQQFPDLHSELNLSSLELGDSALYFCASSVAGITEETQYFGPGTRLLVL.

DNA of the CDR3: TGTGCCAGCAGCTTAGATGCGGGATCCCCCTACAATGAGCAGTTCTTC. Encoded protein: CASSLDAGSPYNEQFF. The V and J genes are TRBV11-3 and TRBJ2-1; D possibly corresponds to TRBD2 (6 bases). V was shortened by 0 bases and J by 2 bases, with 11 bases between the two germline ends. The V gene's germline CDR1 is SGHNT and CDR2 YENEEA. This CDR3 region has 16 residues.

This clone occurred once. J is TRBJ1-2 and V is TRBV27, with D unresolved. Looked up from germline, CDR1 is MNHEY and CDR2 is SMNVEV (reference sequence). The CDR3 is 13 amino acids. V was cut by 2 bases and J by 3 bases, with 7 bases left in between. The CDR3 nucleotides are TGTGCCAGCAGTTTACGGGAGGACTATGGCTACACCTTC. Translation gives CASSLREDYGYTF.

As to this clone: The same CDR3 arises from other DNA sequences in this sample as well. V usage is TRBV27 and J usage is TRBJ2-1; TRBD2 aligns across 8 bases. Trimming at V came to 3 bases and at J to 0 bases, leaving 13 bases not matched to a gene. There are 19 residues in the CDR3. Looked up from germline, CDR1 is MNHEY and CDR2 is SMNVEV (reference sequence). Here the CDR3 reads CASSFGVSGRGGSYNEQFF. The CDR3 coding sequence is TGTGCCAGCAGTTTTGGGGTAAGCGGGAGAGGAGGCTCCTACAATGAGCAGTTCTTC.

The rearrangement uses TRBV19 and TRBJ2-7; 9 bases map to TRBD2. Germline V gene lookup returns CDR1 LNHDA and CDR2 SQIVND (reference sequence). CDR3 length equals 16 residues. Trimming removed 0 bases from V and 3 bases from J; junction bases left unmatched: 6. CDR3 DNA sequence: TGTGCCAGTAGTATAGACGCGGCGGGAGGGTACTACGAGCAGTACTTC. Its translation: CASSIDAAGGYYEQYF.

This clone was seen a single time. The CDR3 DNA is TGTGCCAGCAGCGAACCTAGCGGGGGGGCCGGGGAGCTGTTTTTT. Translated, it gives CASSEPSGGAGELFF. The V call is TRBV3-1 (or the pseudogene TRBV3-2), the J call TRBJ2-2; TRBD2 aligns across 12 bases. The CDR3 runs to 15 residues. J gave up 6 bases and V 5 bases, and 4 bases lay outside the gene matches. Germline lookup yields CDR1 LGHDT and CDR2 YNNKEL (reference sequence).

The rearrangement joins TRBV9 to TRBJ1-2; 9 bases agree with TRBD1. Germline loops: CDR1 SGDLS, CDR2 YYNGEE. V was pared by 3 bases and J by 5 bases, with 5 bases of the junction left unmatched. The CDR3 loop spans 14 amino acids. As DNA, the CDR3 is TGTGCCAGCAGCGAAAGACAGGGGGGGTATGGCTACACCTTC. Translation gives CASSERQGGYGYTF.

The chain has TRBV30 and TRBJ1-4; 7 bases map to TRBD1. This CDR3 has 14 residues. The V and J ends lost 0 bases and 8 bases, in that order; junction bases with no gene match: 6. Germline V CDR1 and CDR2: GTSNPN, SVGIG (reference sequence). CDR3 bases: TGTGCCTGGAGTGTTTCGGGACAGCAAGAAAAACTGTTTTTT. Residues: CAWSVSGQQEKLFF. Looking up the rest from reference TRBV30 and TRBJ1-4 gives the full variable domain: SQTIHQWPATLVQPVGSPLSLECTVEGTSNPNLYWYRQAAGRGLQLLFYSVGIGQISSEVPQNLSASRPQDRQFILSSKKLLLSDSGFYLCAWSVSGQQEKLFFGSGTQLSVL.

V usage is TRBV9 and J usage is TRBJ1-6; D gene ambiguous. Germline V CDR1 and CDR2: SGDLS, YYNGEE. The CDR3 totals 16 residues. V was trimmed by 3 bases and J by 0 bases, leaving 10 bases between them. The CDR3 reads CASSAGLSSYNSPLHF. The DNA for the CDR3 is TGTGCCAGCAGCGCAGGTTTAAGCTCCTATAATTCACCCCTCCACTTT.

The V call is TRBV3-1 (or the pseudogene TRBV3-2), the J call TRBJ2-7, with TRBD2 matching over 8 bases. Trimming removed 1 base from V and 1 base from J; junction bases left unmatched: 3. This CDR3 comprises 15 residues. Germline-derived CDR1 and CDR2 are LGHDT and YNNKEL (reference sequence). The CDR3 protein is CASSQVLAGSYEQYF. The CDR3 bases are TGTGCCAGCAGCCAAGTTCTAGCGGGTTCCTACGAGCAGTACTTC.

This chain links TRBV4-2 with TRBJ1-6; D is unclear. Germline CDR1 is LGHNA and CDR2 is YNFKEQ. CDR3 size: 12 residues. With 3 bases removed from V and 10 bases from J, the gap between germline ends came to 7 bases. CDR3: CASSHSTSPLHF. CDR3 bases: TGTGCCAGCAGCCACTCAACATCACCCCTCCACTTT.

V and J are TRBV4-1 and TRBJ1-4; TRBD1 might be the D (5 bases). V lost 4 bases to trimming and J lost 8 bases, with 14 bases between them. CDR3 length: 14 amino acids. From germline, CDR1 is MGHRA and CDR2 YSYEKL. CDR3 coding DNA: TGCGCCAGCAGCCCGGGACTCCTCAAGGAAAAACTGTTTTTT. It is translated as CASSPGLLKEKLFF.

J is TRBJ2-1 and V is TRBV2; perhaps TRBD2 as D (6 bases). This CDR3 region has 13 residues. The V end was cut by 10 bases, the J end by 9 bases, with 19 bases between. The germline V gene has CDR1 SNHLY and CDR2 FYNNEI. The CDR3 loop is CATGLTGVGEQFF. The DNA of the CDR3 is TGTGCCACCGGGCTGACGGGGGTGGGTGAGCAGTTCTTC.

The V gene is TRBV4-2, the J gene TRBJ1-4; no firm D call. This CDR3 contains 16 residues. The germline CDR1 and CDR2 sequences are LGHNA and YNFKEQ. The V gene lost 2 bases and the J gene lost 7 bases, with 17 bases spanning the gap. CDR3 DNA: TGTGCCAGCAGCCAAACCGGTGGCACGGCGGCTGAAAAACTGTTTTTT. Translated, it gives CASSQTGGTAAEKLFF.

J is TRBJ2-5 and V is TRBV18, with 12 bases identical to TRBD2. The V segment lost 3 bases and the J segment 4 bases; nucleotides outside the gene matches: 12. The CDR3 loop spans 18 amino acids. Per the germline V gene, CDR1 is KGHSH and CDR2 is LQKENI. DNA for the CDR3: TGTGCCAGCTCACCGCCGACTAGCGGGGGCTCTCAGGGAGAGACCCAGTACTTC. Protein sequence: CASSPPTSGGSQGETQYF.

The CDR3 sequence: CASSLPGTFGSPLHF. The DNA of the CDR3 is TGTGCCAGCAGCTTACCCGGGACATTCGGTTCACCCCTCCACTTT. The chain carries TRBV7-9 and TRBJ1-6; TRBD1 is a possible D gene (6 bases). Germline V gene data show CDR1 as SEHNR and CDR2 as FQNEAQ (reference sequence). The ends were cut back, 2 bases at V and 9 bases at J, with 14 bases in the middle. CDR3 length: 15 residues.

The chain links TRBV9 to TRBJ2-5; 11 nucleotides line up with TRBD2. Trimming cost V 0 bases and J 4 bases; bases outside gene matches: 2. The germline V gene has CDR1 SGDLS and CDR2 YYNGEE. The CDR3 contains 15 residues. The CDR3 loop is CASSVGLAGGETQYF. CDR3 coding DNA: TGTGCCAGCAGCGTAGGTCTAGCGGGGGGAGAGACCCAGTACTTC.

This chain joins TRBV29-1 and TRBJ2-4; 10 bases are shared with TRBD2. The V and J ends lost 4 bases and 9 bases, in that order; junction bases with no gene match: 15. The CDR3 is made up of 16 amino acids. Germline CDR1 SQVTM, CDR2 ANQGSEA. The CDR3 spells CSVAPGPSGSDSIQYF. In DNA form, the CDR3 reads TGCAGCGTTGCCCCGGGTCCTAGCGGGAGTGATAGCATTCAGTACTTC.